The T cell receptor (beta chain) described here comes from a study of CD8 T cells in ankylosing spondylitis. Study-level findings and limits: A TCR beta motif of fewer than 10 highly homologous variants seemed to mark ankylosing spondylitis blood. Disease-linked clones proved CD8+ and comparatively uncommon in peripheral blood.

The V gene lost 5 bases and the J gene lost 5 bases, with 19 bases spanning the gap. The CDR3 contains 15 residues. In germline, CDR1 is SEHNR, CDR2 FQNEAQ (reference sequence). Quantitative 5'-RACE with molecular barcodes generated TCR beta libraries. TCRdb ran MiXCR on the 5' RACE reads and lists one entry per CDR3 protein. Altogether under 450,000 distinct CDR3 sequences are present, roughly 22% being singletons, with the ten largest covering around 12%. Comment on this clonotype: Its antigen is not identified.

The chain employs TRBV7-9 and TRBJ2-7; either TRBD1 or TRBD2 may supply D (6 bases each). Sequencing used blood, either unsorted or a sorted T cell fraction (not recorded which). This TCR was recovered from a male donor with ankylosing spondylitis or in good health (not recorded which). The CDR3 sequence is CASSLGGLALDEQYF. The CDR3 nucleotides read TGTGCCAGCAGCCTAGGGGGGCTAGCTCTCGACGAGCAGTACTTC.